This T cell receptor (beta chain) was found in a study of T cells expressing NK-cell markers. Study conclusions and caveats: For several donors, the dominant NKG2C+ clonotypes made up about 1.0-8% of their CD8+ T cells.

About this clonotype: Its target is unknown.

Following a re-call of the 5' RACE reads, TCRdb has one entry per CDR3 protein and lacks DNA. The sample table sets out roughly 450,000 distinct CDR3 sequences. Germline V gene sequence: CDR1 MGHDK, CDR2 SYGVNS. The CDR3 is 14 amino acids. This sequence originates from a woman between 45 and 60 years old in good health. The sample comprised blood T cells: a sorted CD56 or NKG2C T cell subset, CD4+ or CD8+ T cells, or bulk PBMC T cells (not recorded which). The gene calls are TRBV25-1 and TRBJ2-7. This CDR3 reads CASSESVRSYEQYF.